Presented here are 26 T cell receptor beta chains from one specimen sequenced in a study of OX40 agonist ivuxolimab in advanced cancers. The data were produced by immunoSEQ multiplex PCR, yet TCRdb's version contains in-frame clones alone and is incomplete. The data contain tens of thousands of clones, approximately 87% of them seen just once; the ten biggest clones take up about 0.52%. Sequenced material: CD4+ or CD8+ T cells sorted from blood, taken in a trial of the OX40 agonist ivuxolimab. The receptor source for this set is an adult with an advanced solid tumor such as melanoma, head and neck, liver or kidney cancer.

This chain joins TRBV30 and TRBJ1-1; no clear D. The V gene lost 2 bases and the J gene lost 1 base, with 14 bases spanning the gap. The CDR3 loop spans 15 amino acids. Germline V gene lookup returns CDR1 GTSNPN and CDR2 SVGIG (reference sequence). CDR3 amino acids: CAWSPESWGNTEAFF. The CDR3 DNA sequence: TGTGCCTGGAGTCCCGAGAGCTGGGGGAACACTGAAGCTTTCTTT.

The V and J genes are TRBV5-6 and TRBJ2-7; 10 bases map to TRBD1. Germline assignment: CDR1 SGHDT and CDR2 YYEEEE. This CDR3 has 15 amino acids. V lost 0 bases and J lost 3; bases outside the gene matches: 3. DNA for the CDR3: TGTGCCAGCAGCTTGGTGGGGACAGGGGTCTACGAGCAGTACTTC. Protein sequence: CASSLVGTGVYEQYF.

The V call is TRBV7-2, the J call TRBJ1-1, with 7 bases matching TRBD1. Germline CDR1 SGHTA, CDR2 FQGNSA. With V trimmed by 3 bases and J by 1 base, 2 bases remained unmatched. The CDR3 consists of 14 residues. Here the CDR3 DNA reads TGTGCCAGCAGCTTCACAGGGGCGAACACTGAAGCTTTCTTT. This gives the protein CASSFTGANTEAFF.

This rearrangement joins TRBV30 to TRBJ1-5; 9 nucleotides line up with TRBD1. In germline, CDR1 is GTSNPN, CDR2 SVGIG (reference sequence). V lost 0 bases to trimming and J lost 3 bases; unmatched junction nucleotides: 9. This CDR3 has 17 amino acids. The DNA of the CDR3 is TGTGCCTGGAGTGTAGGGGGACAGGGCAGAATCAATCAGCCCCAGCATTTT. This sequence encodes CAWSVGGQGRINQPQHF.

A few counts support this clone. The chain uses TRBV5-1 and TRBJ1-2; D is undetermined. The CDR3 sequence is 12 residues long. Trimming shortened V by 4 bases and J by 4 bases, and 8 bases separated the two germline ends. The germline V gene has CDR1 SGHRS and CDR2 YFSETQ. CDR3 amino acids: CASSAESYGYTF. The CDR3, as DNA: TGCGCCAGCAGCGCCGAATCCTATGGCTACACCTTC. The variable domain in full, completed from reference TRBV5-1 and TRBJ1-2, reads KAGVTQTPRYLIKTRGQQVTLSCSPISGHRSVSWYQQTPGQGLQFLFEYFSETQRNKGNFPGRFSGRQFSNSRSEMNVSTLELGDSALYLCASSAESYGYTFGSGTRLTVV.

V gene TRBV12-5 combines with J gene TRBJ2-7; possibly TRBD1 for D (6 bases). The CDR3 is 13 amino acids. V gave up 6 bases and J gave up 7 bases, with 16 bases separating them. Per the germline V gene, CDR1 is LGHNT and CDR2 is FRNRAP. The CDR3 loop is CASGRDQGQEQYF. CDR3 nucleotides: TGTGCTAGTGGCCGAGATCAGGGGCAGGAGCAGTACTTC. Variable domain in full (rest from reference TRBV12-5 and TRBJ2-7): DARVTQTPRHKVTEMGQEVTMRCQPILGHNTVFWYRQTMMQGLELLAYFRNRAPLDDSGMPKDRFSAEMPDATLATLKIQPSEPRDSAVYFCASGRDQGQEQYFGPGTRLTVT.

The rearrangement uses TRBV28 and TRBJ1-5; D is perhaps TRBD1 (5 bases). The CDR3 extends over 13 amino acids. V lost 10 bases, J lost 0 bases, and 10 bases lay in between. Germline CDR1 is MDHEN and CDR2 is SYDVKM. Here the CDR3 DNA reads TGTGCCACGGGCAGGGATAGCAATCAGCCCCAGCATTTT. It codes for CATGRDSNQPQHF.

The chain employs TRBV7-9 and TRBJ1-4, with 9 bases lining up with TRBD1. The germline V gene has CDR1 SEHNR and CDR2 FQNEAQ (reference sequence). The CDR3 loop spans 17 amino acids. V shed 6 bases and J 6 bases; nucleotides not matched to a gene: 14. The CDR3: CASRSSGTGGADEKLFF. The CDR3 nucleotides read TGTGCCAGCAGATCAAGCGGAACAGGGGGCGCTGATGAAAAACTGTTTTTT.

CDR3 loop: CASRSTGNYNEQFF. In DNA form, the CDR3 reads TGTGCCAGCAGGTCCACCGGGAACTACAATGAGCAGTTCTTC. The chain has TRBV27 and TRBJ2-1; D is possibly TRBD2 (5 bases). This CDR3 contains 14 residues. Deletions cut 6 bases from V and 3 bases from J, with 12 bases between. CDR1 is MNHEY, CDR2 SMNVEV, per germline (reference sequence).

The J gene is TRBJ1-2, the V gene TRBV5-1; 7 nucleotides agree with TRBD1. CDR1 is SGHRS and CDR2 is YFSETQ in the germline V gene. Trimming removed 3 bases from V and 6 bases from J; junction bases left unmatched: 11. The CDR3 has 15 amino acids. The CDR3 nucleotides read TGCGCCAGCAGCTCGATCCGGACAGGTGGAAATGGCTACACCTTC. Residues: CASSSIRTGGNGYTF.

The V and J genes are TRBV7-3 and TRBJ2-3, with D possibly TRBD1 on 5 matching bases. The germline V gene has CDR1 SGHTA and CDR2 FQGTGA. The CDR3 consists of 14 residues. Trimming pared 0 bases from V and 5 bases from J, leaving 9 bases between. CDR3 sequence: CASSLTRVKDTQYF. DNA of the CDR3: TGTGCCAGCAGCTTAACCAGGGTGAAAGATACGCAGTATTTT. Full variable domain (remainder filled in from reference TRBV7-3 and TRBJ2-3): GAGVSQTPSNKVTEKGKYVELRCDPISGHTALYWYRQSLGQGPEFLIYFQGTGAADDSGLPNDRFFAVRPEGSVSTLKIQRTERGDSAVYLCASSLTRVKDTQYFGPGTRLTVL.

The CDR3 loop reads CAWSRGIGETQYF. CDR3 in DNA: TGTGCCTGGAGTCGAGGGATAGGGGAGACCCAGTACTTC. The chain is built from TRBV30 and TRBJ2-5, with D tentatively TRBD2 (5 bases). The germline V gene encodes CDR1 GTSNPN and CDR2 SVGIG (reference sequence). This CDR3 spans 13 amino acids. V was clipped by 2 bases and J by 5 bases, with 12 bases between them.

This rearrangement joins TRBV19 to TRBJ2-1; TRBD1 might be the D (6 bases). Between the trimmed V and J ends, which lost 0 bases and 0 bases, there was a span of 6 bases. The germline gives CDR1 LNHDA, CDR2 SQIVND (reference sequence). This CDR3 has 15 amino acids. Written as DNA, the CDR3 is TGTGCCAGTAGTATAGACAGGGGCTCCTACAATGAGCAGTTCTTC. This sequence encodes CASSIDRGSYNEQFF.

DNA of the CDR3: TGTGCCACCAGCAGAGCCGGGAGGGGTGAGCAGTTCTTC. This gives the protein CATSRAGRGEQFF. The chain employs TRBV15 and TRBJ2-1, with 8 positions matching TRBD2. Germline CDR1 reads LNHNV; CDR2 reads YYDKDF (reference sequence). V trimming: 1 base; J trimming: 9 bases; junction bases outside the gene matches: 2. The CDR3 runs 13 residues.

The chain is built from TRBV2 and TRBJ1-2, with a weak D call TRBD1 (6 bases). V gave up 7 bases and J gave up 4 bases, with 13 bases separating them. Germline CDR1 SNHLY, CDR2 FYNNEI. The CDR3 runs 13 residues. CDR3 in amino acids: CASTQTGIYGYTF. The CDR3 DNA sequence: TGTGCCAGCACTCAAACAGGGATCTATGGCTACACCTTC.

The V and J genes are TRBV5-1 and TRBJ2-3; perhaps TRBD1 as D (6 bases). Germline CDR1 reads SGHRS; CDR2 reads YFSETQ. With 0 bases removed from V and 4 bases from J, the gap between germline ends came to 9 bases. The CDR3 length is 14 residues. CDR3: CASSLAGASDTQYF. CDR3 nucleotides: TGCGCCAGCAGCTTGGCAGGGGCTTCAGATACGCAGTATTTT.

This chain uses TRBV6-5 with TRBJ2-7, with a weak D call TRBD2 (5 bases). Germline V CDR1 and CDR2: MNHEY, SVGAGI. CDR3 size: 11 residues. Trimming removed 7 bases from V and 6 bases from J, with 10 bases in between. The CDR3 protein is CASTRAGEQYF. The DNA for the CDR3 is TGTGCCAGCACCCGGGCGGGCGAGCAGTACTTC.

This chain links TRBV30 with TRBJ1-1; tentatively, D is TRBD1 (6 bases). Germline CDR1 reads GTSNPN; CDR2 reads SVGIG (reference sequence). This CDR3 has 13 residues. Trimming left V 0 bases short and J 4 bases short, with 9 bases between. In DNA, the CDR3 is TGTGCCTGGAGTGTATCAGGGGCCACTGAAGCTTTCTTT. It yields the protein CAWSVSGATEAFF.

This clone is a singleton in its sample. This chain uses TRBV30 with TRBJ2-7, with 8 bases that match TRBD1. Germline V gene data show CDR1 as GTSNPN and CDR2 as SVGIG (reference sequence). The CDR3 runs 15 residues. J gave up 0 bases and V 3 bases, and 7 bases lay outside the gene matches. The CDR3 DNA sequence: TGTGCCTGGAGGAAAAGGACAGGGAGCTCCTACGAGCAGTACTTC. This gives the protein CAWRKRTGSSYEQYF.

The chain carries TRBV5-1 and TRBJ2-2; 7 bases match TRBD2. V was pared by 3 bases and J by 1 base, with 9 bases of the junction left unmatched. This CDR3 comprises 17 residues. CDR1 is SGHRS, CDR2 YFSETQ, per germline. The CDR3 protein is CASSSSGGRWNTGELFF. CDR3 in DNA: TGCGCCAGCAGCTCCTCGGGCGGGAGATGGAACACCGGGGAGCTGTTTTTT.

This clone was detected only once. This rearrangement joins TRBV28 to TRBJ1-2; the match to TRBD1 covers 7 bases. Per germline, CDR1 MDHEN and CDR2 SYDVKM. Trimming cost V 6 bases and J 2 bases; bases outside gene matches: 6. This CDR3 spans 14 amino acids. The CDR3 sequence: CASRRDSPNYGYTF. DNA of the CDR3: TGTGCCAGCAGACGGGACAGCCCAAACTATGGCTACACCTTC.

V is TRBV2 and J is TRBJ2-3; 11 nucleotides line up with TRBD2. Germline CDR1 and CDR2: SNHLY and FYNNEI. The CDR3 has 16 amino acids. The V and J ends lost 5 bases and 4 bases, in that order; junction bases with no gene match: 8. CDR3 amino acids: CASSLLAGGQSDTQYF. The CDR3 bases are TGTGCCAGCAGTCTATTAGCGGGGGGGCAATCAGATACGCAGTATTTT.

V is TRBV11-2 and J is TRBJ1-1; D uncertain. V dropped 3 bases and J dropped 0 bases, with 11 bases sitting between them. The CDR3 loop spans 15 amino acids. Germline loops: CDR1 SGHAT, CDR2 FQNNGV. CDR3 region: CASSFQHNMNTEAFF. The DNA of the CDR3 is TGTGCCAGCAGCTTCCAACACAACATGAACACTGAAGCTTTCTTT.

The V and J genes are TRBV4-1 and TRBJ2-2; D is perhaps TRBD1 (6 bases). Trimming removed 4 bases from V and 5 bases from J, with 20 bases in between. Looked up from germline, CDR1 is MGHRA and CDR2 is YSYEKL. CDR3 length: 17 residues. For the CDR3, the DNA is TGCGCCAGCAGCCGCCTTACAGGGATGAGGAGTACCGGGGAGCTGTTTTTT. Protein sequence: CASSRLTGMRSTGELFF.

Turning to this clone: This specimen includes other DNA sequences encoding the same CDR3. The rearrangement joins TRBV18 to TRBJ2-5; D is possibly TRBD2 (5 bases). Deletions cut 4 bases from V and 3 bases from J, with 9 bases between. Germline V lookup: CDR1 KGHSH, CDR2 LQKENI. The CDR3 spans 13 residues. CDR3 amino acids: CASSLGLKETQYF. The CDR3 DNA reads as TGTGCCAGCTCACTAGGACTGAAAGAGACCCAGTACTTC. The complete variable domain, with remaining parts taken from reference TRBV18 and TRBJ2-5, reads NAGVMQNPRHLVRRRGQEARLRCSPMKGHSHVYWYRQLPEEGLKFMVYLQKENIIDESGMPKERFSAEFPKEGPSILRIQQVVRGDSAAYFCASSLGLKETQYFGPGTRLLVL.

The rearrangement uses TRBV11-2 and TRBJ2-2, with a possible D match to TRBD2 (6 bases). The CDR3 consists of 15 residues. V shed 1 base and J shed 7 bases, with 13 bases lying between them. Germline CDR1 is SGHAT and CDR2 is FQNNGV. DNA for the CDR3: TGTGCCAGCAGCTTAGTGGAGGGCCTGGGCGGGGAGCTGTTTTTT. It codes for CASSLVEGLGGELFF. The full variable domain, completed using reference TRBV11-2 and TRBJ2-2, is EAGVAQSPRYKIIEKRQSVAFWCNPISGHATLYWYQQILGQGPKLLIQFQNNGVVDDSQLPKDRFSAERLKGVDSTLKIQPAKLEDSAVYLCASSLVEGLGGELFFGEGSRLTVL.